This section outlines one TCR beta chain sequence together with its context. Method: immunoSEQ multiplex PCR; TCRdb's copy keeps in-frame clones and lacks some. The sample lists about 24,000 clones; 86% were seen once. The data were obtained in a study of T cells in localized non-small cell lung cancer. The germline V gene has CDR1 SGDLS and CDR2 YYNGEE. Trimming removed 4 bases from V and 6 bases from J; junction bases left unmatched: 11. This CDR3 is 16 amino acids long. The chain uses TRBV9 and TRBJ2-2, with TRBD1 identical over 8 bases. This sequence originates from a male donor at least 60 years old with stage II squamous cell lung carcinoma. The sample here was peripheral blood, taken before any cancer treatment. CDR3 sequence: CASSSRGQGRSGELFF. The CDR3, as DNA: TGTGCCAGCAGCTCGCGAGGACAGGGTAGATCCGGGGAGCTGTTTTTT.